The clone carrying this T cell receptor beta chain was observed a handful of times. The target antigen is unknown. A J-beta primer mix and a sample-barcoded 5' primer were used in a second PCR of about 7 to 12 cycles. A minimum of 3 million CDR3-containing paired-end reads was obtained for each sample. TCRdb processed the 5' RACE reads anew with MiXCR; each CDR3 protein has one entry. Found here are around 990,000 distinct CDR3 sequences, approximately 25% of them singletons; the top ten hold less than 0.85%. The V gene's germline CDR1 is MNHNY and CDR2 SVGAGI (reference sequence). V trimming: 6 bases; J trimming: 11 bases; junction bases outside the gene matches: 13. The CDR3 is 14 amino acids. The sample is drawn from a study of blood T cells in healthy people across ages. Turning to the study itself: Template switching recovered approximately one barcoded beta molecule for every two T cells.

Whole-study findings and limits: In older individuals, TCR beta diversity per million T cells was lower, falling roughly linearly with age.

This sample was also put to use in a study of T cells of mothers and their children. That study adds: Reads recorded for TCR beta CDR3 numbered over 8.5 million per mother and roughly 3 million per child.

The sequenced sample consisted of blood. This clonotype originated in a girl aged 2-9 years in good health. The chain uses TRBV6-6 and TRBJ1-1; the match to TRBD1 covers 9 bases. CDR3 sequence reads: CASRWDRELQNAFF. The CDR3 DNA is TGTGCCAGCAGATGGGACAGGGAACTTCAGAACGCTTTCTTT.